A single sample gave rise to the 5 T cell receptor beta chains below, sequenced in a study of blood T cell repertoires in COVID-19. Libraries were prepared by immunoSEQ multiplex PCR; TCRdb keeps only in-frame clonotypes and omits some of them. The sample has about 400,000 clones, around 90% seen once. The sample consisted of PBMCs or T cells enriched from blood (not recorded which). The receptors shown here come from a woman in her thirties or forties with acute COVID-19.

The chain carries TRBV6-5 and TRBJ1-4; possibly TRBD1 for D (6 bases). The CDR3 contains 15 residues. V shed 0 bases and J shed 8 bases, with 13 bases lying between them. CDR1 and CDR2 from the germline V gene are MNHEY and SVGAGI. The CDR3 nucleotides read TGTGCCAGCAGTTACTCAGGGGGAGCGATCGAAAAACTGTTTTTT. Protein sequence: CASSYSGGAIEKLFF.

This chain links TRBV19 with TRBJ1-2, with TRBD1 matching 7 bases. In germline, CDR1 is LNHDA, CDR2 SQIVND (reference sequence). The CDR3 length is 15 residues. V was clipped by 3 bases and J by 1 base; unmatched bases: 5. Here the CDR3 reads CASSITTGNNYGYTF. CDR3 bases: TGTGCCAGTAGTATTACGACAGGGAATAACTATGGCTACACCTTC.

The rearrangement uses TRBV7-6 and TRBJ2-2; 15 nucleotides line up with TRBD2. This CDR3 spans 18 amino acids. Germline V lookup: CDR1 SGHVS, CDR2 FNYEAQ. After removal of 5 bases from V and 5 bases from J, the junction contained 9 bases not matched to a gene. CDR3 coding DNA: TGTGCCAGCAGCAGATGGACTAGCGGGGGGGCGGTGACCGGGGAGCTGTTTTTT. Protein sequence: CASSRWTSGGAVTGELFF.

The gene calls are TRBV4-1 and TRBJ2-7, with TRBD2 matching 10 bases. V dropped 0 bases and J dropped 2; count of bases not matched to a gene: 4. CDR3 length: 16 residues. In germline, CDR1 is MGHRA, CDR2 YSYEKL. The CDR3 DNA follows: TGCGCCAGCAGCCAAGATACTAGCGGGATTACCTACGAGCAGTACTTC. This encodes CASSQDTSGITYEQYF.

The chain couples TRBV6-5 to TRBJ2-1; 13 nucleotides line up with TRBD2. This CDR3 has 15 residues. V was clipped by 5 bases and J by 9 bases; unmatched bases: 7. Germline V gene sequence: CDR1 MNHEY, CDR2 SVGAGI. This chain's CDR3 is CASSQTSGGASEQFF. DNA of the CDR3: TGTGCCAGCAGTCAAACTAGCGGGGGGGCCTCTGAGCAGTTCTTC.